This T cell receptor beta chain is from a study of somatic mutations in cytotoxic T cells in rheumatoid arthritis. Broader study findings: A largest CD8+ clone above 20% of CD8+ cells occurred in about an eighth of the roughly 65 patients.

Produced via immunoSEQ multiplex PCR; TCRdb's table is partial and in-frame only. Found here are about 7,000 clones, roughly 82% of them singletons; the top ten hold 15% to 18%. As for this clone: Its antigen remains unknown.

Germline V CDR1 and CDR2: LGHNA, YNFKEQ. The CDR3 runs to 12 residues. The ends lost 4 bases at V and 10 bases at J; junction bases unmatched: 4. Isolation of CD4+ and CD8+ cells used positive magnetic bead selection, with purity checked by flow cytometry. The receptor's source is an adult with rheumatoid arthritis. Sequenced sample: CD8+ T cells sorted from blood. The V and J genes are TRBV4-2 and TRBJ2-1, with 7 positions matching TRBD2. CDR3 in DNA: TGTGCCAGCAGCCTACAAGCGGGGGAGCAGTTCTTC. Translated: CASSLQAGEQFF.